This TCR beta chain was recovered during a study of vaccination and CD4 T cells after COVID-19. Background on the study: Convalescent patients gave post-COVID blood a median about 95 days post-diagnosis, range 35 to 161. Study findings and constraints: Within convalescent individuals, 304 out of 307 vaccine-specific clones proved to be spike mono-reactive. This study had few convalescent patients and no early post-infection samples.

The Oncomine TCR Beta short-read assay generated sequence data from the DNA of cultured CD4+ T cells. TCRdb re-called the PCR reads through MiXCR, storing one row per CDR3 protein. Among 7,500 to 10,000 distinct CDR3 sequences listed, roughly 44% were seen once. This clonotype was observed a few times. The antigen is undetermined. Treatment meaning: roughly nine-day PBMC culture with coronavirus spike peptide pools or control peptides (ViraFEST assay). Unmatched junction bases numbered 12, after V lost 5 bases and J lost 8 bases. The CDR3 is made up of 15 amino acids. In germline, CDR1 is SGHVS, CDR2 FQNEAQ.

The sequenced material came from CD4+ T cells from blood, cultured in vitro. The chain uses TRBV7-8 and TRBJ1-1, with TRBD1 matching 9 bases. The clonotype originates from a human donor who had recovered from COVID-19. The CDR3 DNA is TGTGCCAGCAGCCCGAATCGGCCAGGACAGGGGGAAGCTTTCTTT. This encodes CASSPNRPGQGEAFF.